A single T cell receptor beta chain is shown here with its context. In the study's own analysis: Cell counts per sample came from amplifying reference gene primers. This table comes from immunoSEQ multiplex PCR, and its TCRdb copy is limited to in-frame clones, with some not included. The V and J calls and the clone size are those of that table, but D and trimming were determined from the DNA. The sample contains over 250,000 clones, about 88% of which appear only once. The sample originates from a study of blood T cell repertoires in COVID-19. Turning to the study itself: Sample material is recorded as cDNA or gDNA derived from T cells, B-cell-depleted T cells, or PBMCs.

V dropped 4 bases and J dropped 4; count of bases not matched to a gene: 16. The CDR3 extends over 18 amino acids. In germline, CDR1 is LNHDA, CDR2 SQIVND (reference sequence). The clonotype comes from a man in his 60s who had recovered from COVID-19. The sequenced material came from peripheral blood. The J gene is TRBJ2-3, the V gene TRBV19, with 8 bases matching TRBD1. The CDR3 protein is CASSTAPRTGSRSDTQYF. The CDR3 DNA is TGTGCCAGTAGTACCGCACCCCGGACAGGGAGTAGATCAGATACGCAGTATTTT.